This T cell receptor beta chain was identified during a study of human T cells and chemical hapten exposure. In germline, CDR1 is MNHEY, CDR2 SMNVEV (reference sequence). This CDR3 spans 15 amino acids. TCRdb analysed the RACE reads with MiXCR anew, one entry per CDR3 protein. The table lists approximately 77,000 distinct CDR3 sequences, around 15% of them singletons, with roughly 4.6% in the top ten. Sample time point: pre-sensitization, week 0. The treatment is: therapeutic diphenylcyclopropenone sensitization with weekly scalp DPC. Study-level points and caveats: Donors' alopecia may make their immune response differ from healthy people's.

Concerning this clonotype: Its antigen is not known. This may stem from a read error, because a much larger clone lies one nucleotide away.

The sequence was obtained from a woman between 50 and 59 years old with alopecia areata. Some clones in this sample may be carry-over from other donors' samples. The specimen was whole blood, collected in connection with sensitization to the hapten diphenylcyclopropenone (DPC). The V and J genes are TRBV27 and TRBJ2-3; 8 bases line up with TRBD2. The CDR3 DNA sequence: TGTGCCAGCGGTTTGAAGGCGGGAGGAACAGATACGCAGTATTTT. Translating gives CASGLKAGGTDTQYF.